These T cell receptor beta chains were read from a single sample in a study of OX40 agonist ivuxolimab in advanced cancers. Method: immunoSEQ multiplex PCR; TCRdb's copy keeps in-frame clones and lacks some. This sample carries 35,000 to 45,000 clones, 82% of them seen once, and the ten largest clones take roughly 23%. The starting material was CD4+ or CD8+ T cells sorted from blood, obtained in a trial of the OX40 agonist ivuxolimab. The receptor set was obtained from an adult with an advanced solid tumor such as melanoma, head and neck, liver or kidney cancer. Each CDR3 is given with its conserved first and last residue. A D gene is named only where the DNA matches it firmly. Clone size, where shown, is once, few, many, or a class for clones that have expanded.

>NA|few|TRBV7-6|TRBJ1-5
CASSLSAGASNQPQHF
TGTGCCAGCAGCTTATCCGCAGGGGCTAGCAATCAGCCCCAGCATTTT
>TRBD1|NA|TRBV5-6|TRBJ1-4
CASSWTGGTSEKLFF
TGTGCCAGCAGCTGGACAGGGGGTACTTCTGAAAAACTGTTTTTT
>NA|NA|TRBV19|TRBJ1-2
CASSIGRLDGNYGYTF
TGTGCCAGTAGTATAGGCCGCCTAGACGGAAACTATGGCTACACCTTC
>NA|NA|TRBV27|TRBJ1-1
CASSLSGFGGGAEAFF
TGTGCCAGCAGTTTATCGGGGTTTGGGGGCGGGGCTGAAGCTTTCTTT
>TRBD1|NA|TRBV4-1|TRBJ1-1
CASSLRQGGTELDTEAFF
TGCGCCAGCAGCCTTCGACAGGGAGGGACCGAACTGGACACTGAAGCTTTCTTT
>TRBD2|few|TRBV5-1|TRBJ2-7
CASSLSRLAGSSSYEQYF
TGCGCCAGCAGCTTGAGCCGACTAGCGGGAAGCTCCTCCTACGAGCAGTACTTC
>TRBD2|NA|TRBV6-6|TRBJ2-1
CASDSGRGNEQFF
TGTGCCAGTGATAGCGGGAGGGGAAATGAGCAGTTCTTC
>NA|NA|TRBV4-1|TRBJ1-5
CASSQDRIEGNQPQHF
TGCGCCAGCAGCCAAGATCGTATTGAAGGCAATCAGCCCCAGCATTTT
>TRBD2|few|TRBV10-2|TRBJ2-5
CASRPSSGGARETQYF
TGCGCCAGCAGGCCTTCTAGCGGGGGGGCCCGGGAGACCCAGTACTTC
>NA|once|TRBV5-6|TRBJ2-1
CASSLRGVSYNEQFF
TGTGCCAGCAGCTTGAGGGGGGTCTCCTACAATGAGCAGTTCTTC